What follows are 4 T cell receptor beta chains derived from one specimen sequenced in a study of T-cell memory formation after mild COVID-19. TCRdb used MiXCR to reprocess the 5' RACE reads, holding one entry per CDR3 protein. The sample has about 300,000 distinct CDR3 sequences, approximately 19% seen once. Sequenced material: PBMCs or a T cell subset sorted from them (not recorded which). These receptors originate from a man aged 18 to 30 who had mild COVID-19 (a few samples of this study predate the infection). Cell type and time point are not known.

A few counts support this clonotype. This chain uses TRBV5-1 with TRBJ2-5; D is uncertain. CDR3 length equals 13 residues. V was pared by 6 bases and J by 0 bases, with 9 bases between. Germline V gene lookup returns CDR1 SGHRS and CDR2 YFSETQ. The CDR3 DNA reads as TGCGCCAGCAAGGAAGGGTACCAAGAGACCCAGTACTTC. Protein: CASKEGYQETQYF.

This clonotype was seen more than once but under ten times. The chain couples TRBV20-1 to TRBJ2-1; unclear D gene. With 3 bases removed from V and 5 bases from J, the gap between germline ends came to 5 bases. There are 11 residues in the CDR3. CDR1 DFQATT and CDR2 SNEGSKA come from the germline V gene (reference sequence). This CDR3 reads CSARHDNEQFF. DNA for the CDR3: TGCAGTGCTAGGCACGACAATGAGCAGTTCTTC.

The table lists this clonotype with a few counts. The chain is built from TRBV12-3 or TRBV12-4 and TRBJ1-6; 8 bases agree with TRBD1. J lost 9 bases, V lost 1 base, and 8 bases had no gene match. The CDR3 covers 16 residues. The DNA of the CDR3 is TGTGCCAGCAGTTTAGGTCCAGGGGGCTTACGTTCACCCCTCCACTTT. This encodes CASSLGPGGLRSPLHF.

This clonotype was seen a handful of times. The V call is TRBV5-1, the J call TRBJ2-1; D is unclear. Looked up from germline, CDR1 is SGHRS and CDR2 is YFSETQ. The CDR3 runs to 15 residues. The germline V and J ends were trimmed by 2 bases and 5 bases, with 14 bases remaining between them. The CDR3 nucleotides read TGCGCCAGCAGCTTCCGGGCGCCCGAAAACAATGAGCAGTTCTTC. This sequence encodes CASSFRAPENNEQFF.